The T cell receptor (beta chain) under discussion was sequenced for a study of blood T cell repertoires in COVID-19. Background on the study: Italy, Spain and the United States were the sources of the convalescent and acute COVID-19 samples. Sources were T cells, B-cell-depleted T cells, or PBMCs; the material itself was cDNA or gDNA.

Only in-frame clones appear in the TCRdb table, and some are missing; sequencing was by immunoSEQ multiplex PCR. This table holds about 280,000 clones, approximately 85% found once. The CDR3 is 15 amino acids. Germline values: CDR1 SGHAT, CDR2 FQNNGV. J lost 5 bases, V lost 3 bases, and 9 bases had no gene match. The chain links TRBV11-2 to TRBJ2-5; 7 bases map to TRBD1. The sequence came from a man in his late teens or twenties with active or convalescent COVID-19. Input material: peripheral blood. The CDR3 nucleotides are TGTGCCAGCAGCTTCATGGTTGACAGGGCCGAGACCCAGTACTTC. It translates to CASSFMVDRAETQYF.